The sequence of this T cell receptor (beta chain) was determined in a study of T cells in Graves' hyperthyroidism and ophthalmopathy. As for the study in general: At the time of initial diagnosis and before any treatment, peripheral blood was collected. Study findings and constraints: The authors' 13 V-J model separated ophthalmopathy from stable hyperthyroidism.

V was pared by 4 bases and J by 5 bases, with 14 bases of the junction left unmatched. The germline V gene encodes CDR1 DFQATT and CDR2 SNEGSKA (reference sequence). The CDR3 is 17 amino acids. This clonotype has at least ten counts. Its specificity is not known. It was RNA transcripts that yielded the amplified TCR beta CDR3 regions. An initial round of RT-PCR targeting the TCR CDR3 relied on the HTBI primer set. TCRdb itself ran the multiplex PCR reads through MiXCR, one entry per CDR3 protein. Here the sample spans 250,000 to 400,000 distinct CDR3 sequences, roughly 15% being singletons. The rearrangement uses TRBV20-1 and TRBJ2-5, with 12 positions matching TRBD2. Material: blood. The receptor was isolated from a woman aged 35 to 49 with Graves' ophthalmopathy. CDR3 loop: CSATSASGRARGETQYF. In DNA form, the CDR3 reads TGCAGTGCTACATCTGCTAGCGGGAGGGCCCGGGGGGAGACCCAGTACTTC.